One sample yielded the 6 T cell receptor delta chains listed below, sequenced in a study of γδ T cells in repeated Plasmodium falciparum infection. TCRdb redid clone calling on the multiplex PCR reads using CATT. The profile covers 45,000 to 60,000 delta-chain clones, with about 1.9% appearing a single time and around 24% taken by the ten largest. Gammadelta T cells were flow-sorted from PBMC into Vgamma9/Vdelta2+ and Vdelta2-negative populations for bulk analysis. The sample consisted of gamma-delta T cells from blood. The origin of the receptors is a pool of human donors (malaria-infected and uninfected, not separated).

Turning to this clone: A read error likely explains why the TCRdb protein, taken from a much larger clone, differs from this DNA's translation at residue 5; the protein shown is translated from the DNA. CDR3 nucleotide sequence: TGTGCTCTTGGGGGACAGTCAAACTACTGGGGGATGAGGTCCACCGATAAACTCATCTTT. It is translated as CALGGQSNYWGMRSTDKLIF. The chain carries TRDV1 and TRDJ1; TRDD3 aligns across 10 bases. The J gene is absent in TCRdb and was assigned here via DNA matching to germline. J was trimmed by 1 base and V by 4 bases; bases with no gene match: 18. Germline V CDR1 and CDR2: TSWWSYY, QGS. The CDR3 consists of 20 residues.

A remark on this clone: A far larger clone is off by one base, so a read error is likely. Other DNA sequences of this sample code for an identical CDR3. V gene TRDV1 combines with J gene TRDJ1; TRDD2 might be the D (6 bases). TCRdb leaves out the J gene; it was filled in here by matching the DNA to germline. The CDR3 is made up of 22 amino acids. Germline lookup yields CDR1 TSWWSYY and CDR2 QGS. The DNA for the CDR3 is TGCGCTCTTGGGGACTTCCCCCCCTACTTCCTTACGTCCACCGCGTACACCGATAAACTCATCTTT. Protein product: CALGDFPPYFLTSTAYTDKLIF.

At least ten counts were recorded for this clone. The translation of this DNA and the TCRdb protein of a much larger clone differ at residue 4, probably owing to a read error; the protein shown here is translated from the DNA. This chain joins TRDV2 and TRDJ1; TRDD3 matches 12 bases. The length of the CDR3 is 18 residues. Per germline, CDR1 GEAIGNYY and CDR2 EKD. The CDR3 loop reads CACGTLAGGYGRTDKLIF. DNA of the CDR3: TGTGCCTGTGGCACCCTGGCTGGGGGATACGGTAGGACCGATAAACTCATCTTT.

This clone occurred many times. The TCRdb record carries a much larger clone's protein, which differs from this DNA's translation at residue 19; a read error is the likely cause, and the protein listed here is the DNA translation. The chain links TRAV38-2/DV8 to TRDJ1, with TRDD3 identical over 13 bases. Germline assignment: CDR1 TSESDYY and CDR2 QEAYKQQN. The CDR3 has 20 amino acids. CDR3 loop: CAYGGSLPMAMNWGIRRLTF. The CDR3 DNA is TGTGCTTACGGAGGGAGCCTTCCTATGGCCATGAACTGGGGGATACGAAGGCTCACCTTT.

This clone was observed a few times. The TCRdb record carries a much larger clone's protein, which differs from this DNA's translation at residue 5; a read error is the likely cause, and the protein listed here is the DNA translation. The V call is TRDV1, the J call TRDJ1, with a tentative D call TRDD2 (7 bases). TCRdb offers no J gene call, so here the DNA was matched to germline to obtain one. In germline, CDR1 is TSWWSYY, CDR2 QGS. Trimming removed 5 bases at V and 0 bases at J, with 31 bases between. The CDR3 length is 21 residues. CDR3 sequence (DNA): TGTGCTCTTGGGCTTCTCCTTCCTTTATTGGGGATCCCCATGTACACCGATAAACTCATCTTT. It translates to CALGLLLPLLGIPMYTDKLIF.

This clone was seen a handful of times. A far bigger clonotype differs at one base, so this is likely a read error. The sample has other DNA sequences that encode this CDR3 too. The chain uses TRDV3 and TRDJ1; 12 positions match TRDD3. The J gene is not listed in TCRdb, so it was assigned here from a DNA match to germline. J was trimmed by 8 bases and V by 1 base; bases with no gene match: 38. CDR1 TVYSNPD and CDR2 GDNSRS come from the germline V gene (reference sequence). The CDR3 length is 24 residues. The CDR3: CAFKGGPSAGIKTPVYWGIQKLIF. Written as DNA, the CDR3 is TGTGCCTTTAAGGGGGGACCTTCCGCCGGTATAAAAACTCCCGTATACTGGGGGATACAGAAACTCATCTTT.